Listed here are 10 T cell receptor beta chains from one sample, sequenced in a study of blood T cell repertoires in COVID-19. Measured with immunoSEQ multiplex PCR; TCRdb has only the in-frame clones, and not every one. In the table there are about 220,000 clones, roughly four fifths of which are singletons. The sample taken for sequencing was peripheral blood. The receptor source for this set is a woman in her 70s with COVID-19, enrolled during active disease.

This chain connects TRBV10-3 to TRBJ1-1, with TRBD1 as a possible D gene (6 bases). CDR3 size: 16 residues. Germline assignment: CDR1 ENHRY and CDR2 SYGVKD. With 0 bases removed from V and 4 bases from J, the gap between germline ends came to 15 bases. CDR3 nucleotide sequence: TGTGCCATCAGTGAGTCGACTCGAGGGGGGGTCACTGAAGCTTTCTTT. Protein sequence: CAISESTRGGVTEAFF.

This clone was observed a single time. The gene calls are TRBV7-3 and TRBJ1-1; D gene unclear. The germline V gene encodes CDR1 SGHTA and CDR2 FQGTGA. This CDR3 has 16 amino acids. Between the trimmed V and J ends, which lost 5 bases and 1 base, there was a span of 17 bases. The CDR3 region has the DNA TGTGCCAGCAGCCCGAGAGCTTTCGGGGAGAACACTGAAGCTTTCTTT. Residues: CASSPRAFGENTEAFF.

The genes are TRBV6-2 or TRBV6-3 and TRBJ2-1; 7 nucleotides align to TRBD2. CDR3 length: 14 amino acids. The V gene end was trimmed by 6 bases and the J gene end by 5 bases; junction bases not matched to a gene: 7. Germline assignment: CDR1 MNHEY and CDR2 SVGEGT. CDR3: CASSDRSGNNEQFF. DNA of the CDR3: TGTGCCAGCAGCGACCGAAGCGGGAACAATGAGCAGTTCTTC.

This clone was picked up a small number of times. The V and J genes are TRBV7-2 and TRBJ1-4; D gene uncertain. The length of the CDR3 is 15 residues. Trimming left V 0 bases short and J 4 bases short, with 9 bases between. The germline V gene encodes CDR1 SGHTA and CDR2 FQGNSA. In DNA, the CDR3 is TGTGCCAGCAGCTTAGCGACCGGGATTAATGAAAAACTGTTTTTT. Protein sequence: CASSLATGINEKLFF.

V is TRBV5-1 and J is TRBJ2-7, with 13 bases lining up with TRBD2. Germline V lookup: CDR1 SGHRS, CDR2 YFSETQ. After removal of 4 bases from V and 7 bases from J, the junction contained 5 bases not matched to a gene. The CDR3 runs to 14 residues. The CDR3 nucleotides are TGCGCCAGCAGCCCCCAGGGACTAGCGGGAGAGCAGTACTTC. Encoded protein: CASSPQGLAGEQYF.

The J gene is TRBJ2-5, the V gene TRBV3-1 (or the pseudogene TRBV3-2); D uncertain. The germline V and J ends were trimmed by 0 bases and 5 bases, with 4 bases remaining between them. CDR1 is LGHDT and CDR2 is YNNKEL in the germline V gene (reference sequence). This CDR3 is 12 amino acids long. The CDR3 sequence is CASSQDPETQYF. The CDR3 DNA is TGTGCCAGCAGCCAAGATCCTGAGACCCAGTACTTC.

The chain links TRBV7-2 to TRBJ2-7; 8 bases line up with TRBD1. CDR1 is SGHTA, CDR2 FQGNSA, per germline. The CDR3 runs 15 residues. V shed 4 bases, J shed 7 bases, and the junction held 12 bases outside the gene matches. The CDR3 nucleotides read TGTGCCAGCAGCTCCCCCCCGGACAGGGTAGGGGAGCAGTACTTC. It encodes CASSSPPDRVGEQYF. The variable domain in full, completed from reference TRBV7-2 and TRBJ2-7, reads GAGVSQSPSNKVTEKGKDVELRCDPISGHTALYWYRQSLGQGLEFLIYFQGNSAPDKSGLPSDRFSAERTGGSVSTLTIQRTQQEDSAVYLCASSSPPDRVGEQYFGPGTRLTVT.

This sequence joins TRBV6-2 or TRBV6-3 and TRBJ1-5, with TRBD1 as a possible D gene (5 bases). Between the trimmed V and J ends, which lost 5 bases and 5 bases, there was a span of 16 bases. CDR3 length: 15 residues. The germline gives CDR1 MNHEY, CDR2 SVGEGT. CDR3 sequence reads: CASSLPGGSHQPQHF. CDR3 DNA: TGTGCCAGCAGTCTCCCCGGGGGATCTCATCAGCCCCAGCATTTT.

This chain joins TRBV5-4 and TRBJ2-3, with a tentative D call TRBD1 (6 bases). V lost 5 bases to trimming and J lost 0 bases, with 16 bases between them. In germline, CDR1 is SGHNT, CDR2 YYREEE (reference sequence). CDR3 length: 16 amino acids. The CDR3 reads CASSSGTPASTDTQYF. The CDR3 region has the DNA TGTGCCAGCAGTTCCGGGACACCAGCGAGCACAGATACGCAGTATTTT.

V gene TRBV20-1 combines with J gene TRBJ2-3, with TRBD1 as a possible D gene (5 bases). The CDR3 is 11 amino acids. V gave up 5 bases and J gave up 7 bases, with 10 bases separating them. Looked up from germline, CDR1 is DFQATT and CDR2 is SNEGSKA (reference sequence). The CDR3 coding sequence is TGCAGTGCTGAACAGGAGAATACGCAGTATTTT. It specifies CSAEQENTQYF.